One TCR beta chain is described in this entry. No antigen is known for it. Per germline, CDR1 SGHTA and CDR2 FQGNSA. The CDR3 contains 12 residues. V lost 5 bases and J 7 bases, leaving 9 bases between the germline ends. The data are from a study of CD8+CD57+ T cells in acquired aplastic anemia. As for the study in general: Mean yield of DNA from sorted CD4+ and CD8+ cells was 3 to 3.5 ug.

The TCR beta profiling, which covered VDJ combination and CDR3 sequence, was carried out using genomic DNA as the template. TCRdb re-called the reads with MiXCR, one entry per CDR3 protein. The sample yields 200,000 to 250,000 distinct CDR3 sequences, less than 75% seen once. General study points: Between patients and controls, 25 to 35 CD8+ CDR3 sequences were found in common.

Individuals selected for sequencing had exhibited CD8+CD57+ cell expansion on flow cytometry. Every patient had severe acquired aplastic anemia. At blood sampling, none of the patients had yet received therapy. Sequencing input: sorted CD4+, CD8+, or CD8+CD57+ T cells (not recorded which) from PBMCs. The sequence was collected from a human donor with aplastic anemia. V gene TRBV7-2 combines with J gene TRBJ1-5; maybe TRBD1 (6 bases). CDR3 DNA: TGTGCCAGCAGCCACGGACAGCAGCCCCAGCATTTT. Amino acids: CASSHGQQPQHF.